The rows below give T cell receptor beta chains drawn from one sample of a study of cytomegalovirus exposure and HLA in healthy donors. Libraries were prepared by immunoSEQ multiplex PCR; TCRdb keeps only in-frame clonotypes and omits some of them. In the table there are over 110,000 clones, approximately 80% of which are singletons. Sequenced input: PBMCs. These TCRs come from a woman between 35 and 50 years old in good health and CMV-seropositive. Each CDR3 is given without its conserved first and last residue. Clone size is not always given. Where it is, it says once, few, many or a class for expanded clones.

clone_size: .
v_call: TRBV6-6
cdr3_aa: ASSLRGNQPQH

clone_size: .
v_call: TRBV6-6
cdr3_aa: ASNRGTGIDEKLF

clone_size: .
v_call: TRBV29-1
cdr3_aa: SVEVWRGQGASGANVLT

clone_size: once
v_call: TRBV4-1
cdr3_aa: ASSQDWARDREQY

clone_size: .
v_call: TRBV5-1
cdr3_aa: ASSPGQVKDQPQH

clone_size: .
v_call: TRBV18
cdr3_aa: ASSPASGVYNEQF

clone_size: once
v_call: TRBV28
cdr3_aa: ASTSPGLVNEQF

clone_size: .
v_call: TRBV19
cdr3_aa: ASSIVWQGAYEQY

clone_size: .
v_call: TRBV5-8
cdr3_aa: ASSRDRRNYGYT

clone_size: .
v_call: TRBV5-1
cdr3_aa: ASSFQGSGTEAF

clone_size: .
v_call: TRBV29-1
cdr3_aa: SVGQRGTYEQY

clone_size: .
v_call: TRBV7-9
cdr3_aa: ASSQTRGTSNEQF

clone_size: once
v_call: TRBV7-9
cdr3_aa: DSSLSGNTEAF

clone_size: .
v_call: TRBV2
cdr3_aa: ASSSGGPYEQY

clone_size: once
v_call: TRBV9
cdr3_aa: ASSVDGRGNTDTQY

clone_size: few
v_call: TRBV7-9
cdr3_aa: SSSIGQGHTNTGELF

clone_size: .
v_call: TRBV27
cdr3_aa: ASSPWTGGGEKLF

clone_size: .
v_call: TRBV29-1
cdr3_aa: SVPGLVAYEQY

clone_size: .
v_call: TRBV5-1
cdr3_aa: ASSFGNVMVPSSYNEQF

clone_size: .
v_call: TRBV5-4
cdr3_aa: ASSLIGGGDGYT

clone_size: .
v_call: TRBV7-9
cdr3_aa: ASSLPGLAGYVQY

clone_size: .
v_call: TRBV28
cdr3_aa: ASINGGSGTEAF

clone_size: .
v_call: TRBV5-4
cdr3_aa: ASSYGGASPLH

clone_size: .
v_call: TRBV6-1
cdr3_aa: ASSTTGDYGYT

clone_size: .
v_call: TRBV7-9
cdr3_aa: ASSTPTAYGYT

clone_size: .
v_call: TRBV27
cdr3_aa: ASSLQGPPLNYGYT

clone_size: once
v_call: TRBV4-2
cdr3_aa: ASSQQLGAGQVQY

clone_size: .
v_call: TRBV19
cdr3_aa: ASKGVDTQY

clone_size: .
v_call: TRBV29-1
cdr3_aa: SVSPGENYGYT

clone_size: few
v_call: TRBV2
cdr3_aa: ASSRGAKRETQY

clone_size: .
v_call: TRBV19
cdr3_aa: ASSRTRQGWDEQF

clone_size: few
v_call: TRBV18
cdr3_aa: ASSPTGQGSSYEQY

clone_size: .
v_call: TRBV6-5
cdr3_aa: ASSLTGGSTDTQY

clone_size: .
v_call: TRBV7-6
cdr3_aa: ASSLAQGLWGQTQY

clone_size: .
v_call: TRBV5-1
cdr3_aa: ASSQTGVSNEQF

clone_size: .
v_call: TRBV5-5
cdr3_aa: ASSKSSGQYNEQF

clone_size: .
v_call: TRBV14
cdr3_aa: ASTQTAGNEQF

clone_size: few
v_call: TRBV29-1
cdr3_aa: SVERRNEQF

clone_size: .
v_call: TRBV11-3
cdr3_aa: ASSPGGVRGYEQY

clone_size: .
v_call: TRBV5-1
cdr3_aa: ASSLGAGETQY

clone_size: .
v_call: TRBV6-1
cdr3_aa: ASKSGQGVPTQY

clone_size: once
v_call: TRBV4-1
cdr3_aa: ASSLFQLAGEIDTQY

clone_size: .
v_call: TRBV4-1
cdr3_aa: ASSLSPGLRNTEAF

clone_size: .
v_call: TRBV9
cdr3_aa: ASSVAGQGVYEQY

clone_size: .
v_call: TRBV7-2
cdr3_aa: ASSPTGYNEQF

clone_size: .
v_call: TRBV10-3
cdr3_aa: AISESSRQTSRQF

clone_size: .
v_call: TRBV7-9
cdr3_aa: ASSLSSAVTEAF

clone_size: .
v_call: TRBV6-5
cdr3_aa: ASSYSPGLYEQY

clone_size: .
v_call: TRBV5-1
cdr3_aa: ASSQLPAGEATGELF

clone_size: .
v_call: TRBV4-1
cdr3_aa: ASSQGAAGAGGYEQF

clone_size: .
v_call: TRBV6-1
cdr3_aa: ASTRGLNTEAF

clone_size: .
v_call: TRBV7-9
cdr3_aa: ASSSRQVATNEKLF

clone_size: .
v_call: TRBV5-1
cdr3_aa: ASSPGGSSYEQY

clone_size: .
v_call: TRBV18
cdr3_aa: ASTIAISYEQY